The rows below give T cell receptor beta chains drawn from one sample of a study of CD4+ T cells in melanoma. Profiled with immunoSEQ multiplex PCR; TCRdb holds only in-frame clones, not every one. The sample shows about 11,000 clones, roughly 66% of them seen only once. The sequencing input was cells from a culture (not recorded whether cultured in vitro). The receptors were gathered from a human donor with melanoma. Each CDR3 is given with its conserved first and last residue. A D gene is named only where the DNA matches it firmly. Rows may omit the clone size; those that give it use once, few, many or a size class.

J gene | CDR3 length | V gene | D gene | clone size | CDR3 protein | CDR3 DNA
TRBJ1-4 | 17 | TRBV6-1 | NA | NA | CASSDKPGRVLPEKLFF | TGTGCCAGCAGTGATAAACCCGGCCGGGTTCTCCCTGAAAAACTGTTTTTT
TRBJ1-3 | 13 | TRBV6-6 | NA | once | CASTGFSGNTIYF | TGTGCCAGCACTGGGTTCTCTGGAAACACCATATATTTT
TRBJ1-4 | 16 | TRBV2 | NA | NA | CASSGGNLQGNEKLFF | TGTGCCAGCAGCGGGGGTAACTTGCAGGGTAATGAAAAACTGTTTTTT
TRBJ2-3 | 15 | TRBV6-6 | TRBD2 | NA | CASSYGRAQTDTQYF | TGTGCCAGCAGTTACGGGAGGGCGCAAACAGATACGCAGTATTTT
TRBJ2-2 | 15 | TRBV5-1 | TRBD1 | NA | CASSWTGLNTGELFF | TGCGCCAGCAGCTGGACAGGGCTGAACACCGGGGAGCTGTTTTTT
TRBJ2-1 | 14 | TRBV2 | NA | NA | CASSSGMGYNEQFF | TGTGCCAGCAGTTCAGGGATGGGCTACAATGAGCAGTTCTTC
TRBJ2-1 | 12 | TRBV12-5 | NA | NA | CASGLLRREQFF | TGTGCTAGTGGTTTGTTAAGGAGGGAGCAGTTCTTC
TRBJ1-1 | 14 | TRBV6-6 | TRBD1 | few | CASRPGQKNTEAFF | TGTGCCAGCAGACCGGGACAGAAGAACACTGAAGCTTTCTTT
TRBJ1-6 | 12 | TRBV28 | NA | few | CASRGSGSPLHF | TGTGCCAGCAGGGGGTCGGGCTCACCCCTCCACTTT
TRBJ2-5 | 15 | TRBV11-2 | NA | NA | CASSLVRGRQETQYF | TGTGCCAGCAGCTTAGTCAGGGGTCGTCAAGAGACCCAGTACTTC
TRBJ1-4 | 13 | TRBV27 | NA | NA | CASSLREGRKLFF | TGTGCCAGCAGTTTGAGGGAGGGGAGAAAACTGTTTTTT
TRBJ2-5 | 16 | TRBV4-1 | TRBD1 | NA | CASSRTGTGPQETQYF | TGCGCCAGCAGCCGCACCGGGACAGGGCCCCAAGAGACCCAGTACTTC
TRBJ2-1 | 18 | TRBV13 | NA | NA | CASSLDPSVFGAYNEQFF | TGTGCCAGCAGCTTAGACCCCTCCGTATTCGGGGCCTACAATGAGCAGTTCTTC
TRBJ2-1 | 16 | TRBV9 | TRBD1 | once | CASSVDRWTGSNEQFF | TGTGCCAGCAGCGTCGACCGCTGGACAGGGTCCAATGAGCAGTTCTTC
TRBJ2-7 | 15 | TRBV6-7 | TRBD1 | NA | CASSSPTGMLNEQYF | TGTGCCAGCAGTTCTCCGACAGGGATGTTGAACGAGCAGTACTTC